Reported below is one T cell receptor (beta chain). This specimen comes from a study of patients and donors after allogeneic stem cell transplantation. Trimming took 4 bases from V and 11 from J, leaving 17 bases between them. Germline V gene sequence: CDR1 MNHNY, CDR2 SVGAGI (reference sequence). CDR3 length: 13 amino acids. TCRdb passed the RT-PCR reads through MiXCR, listing each CDR3 protein once. The sample has about 90,000 distinct CDR3 sequences, about 48% seen once; the top ten hold roughly two thirds. The clonotype was recovered from a human donor who was either an allogeneic HSCT recipient or a stem cell or donor lymphocyte infusion donor (not recorded which). It is not recorded whose cells these are; they may come from a transplant donor. The specimen was blood, either unsorted or a sorted T cell fraction (not recorded which). The chain recombines TRBV6-6 with TRBJ1-1; a possible D gene is TRBD1 (5 bases). The CDR3 loop reads CASSFGEGTAAFF. As DNA, the CDR3 is TGTGCCAGCAGTTTCGGGGAGGGGACGGCCGCTTTCTTT.